This TCR beta chain was recovered during a study of blood T cell repertoires in COVID-19. About the research overall: Sites across the United States, Italy and Spain contributed samples from acute and convalescent COVID-19. PBMCs, B-cell-depleted T cells, or T cells were the source of the cDNA or gDNA that made up the material.

In the original analysis: Estimates of nucleated cell counts were drawn from the amplification of reference gene primers. Sequenced by immunoSEQ multiplex PCR; TCRdb stores in-frame clones only, minus some. V, J and clone size were drawn from that table, and D and trimming were deduced from the DNA. The sample carries about 110,000 clones, around three quarters recorded once. Per germline, CDR1 KGHDR and CDR2 SFDVKD. This CDR3 spans 15 amino acids. V gave up 4 bases and J gave up 1 base, with 12 bases separating them. The genes are TRBV24-1 and TRBJ2-5; the D gene is possibly TRBD1 (6 bases). The source is a human donor in a cohort sampled during active or convalescent COVID-19. Source material: peripheral blood. This chain's CDR3 is CATSDRTERQETQYF. The CDR3 nucleotides read TGTGCCACCAGTGACCGGACAGAACGCCAAGAGACCCAGTACTTC.